This T cell receptor beta chain was captured in a study of radiation and T cells in renal cell carcinoma. Looking at the study overall: Nephrectomy followed 15 Gy stereotactic body radiation by 4 weeks. Study outcomes and limitations: From baseline, blood top tumor clonotypes peaked at 2 weeks post-radiation. Without pretreatment biopsies, baseline tumor clonotype presence was undetermined.

Time point here: baseline pretreatment blood. Documented treatment: 15 Gy SBRT to primary tumor, nephrectomy 4 weeks later. This renal cell carcinoma was of the clear cell type. This CDR3 has 12 residues. Trimming took 6 bases from V and 1 from J, leaving 6 bases between them. Germline lookup yields CDR1 LGHNA and CDR2 YNFKEQ. This clone appeared once. Its antigen is unknown. The data were produced by immunoSEQ multiplex PCR, yet TCRdb's version contains in-frame clones alone and is incomplete. The data contain 130,000 or so clones, over 75% of them singletons. This receptor was obtained from a woman aged 50 to 65 with renal cell carcinoma. The chain has TRBV4-2 and TRBJ1-2; D is perhaps TRBD1 (5 bases). Material: blood, obtained from a patient whose treatment included radiotherapy and nephrectomy. The CDR3: CASRQVNYGYTF. The CDR3 nucleotides read TGTGCCAGCAGACAGGTTAACTATGGCTACACCTTC.